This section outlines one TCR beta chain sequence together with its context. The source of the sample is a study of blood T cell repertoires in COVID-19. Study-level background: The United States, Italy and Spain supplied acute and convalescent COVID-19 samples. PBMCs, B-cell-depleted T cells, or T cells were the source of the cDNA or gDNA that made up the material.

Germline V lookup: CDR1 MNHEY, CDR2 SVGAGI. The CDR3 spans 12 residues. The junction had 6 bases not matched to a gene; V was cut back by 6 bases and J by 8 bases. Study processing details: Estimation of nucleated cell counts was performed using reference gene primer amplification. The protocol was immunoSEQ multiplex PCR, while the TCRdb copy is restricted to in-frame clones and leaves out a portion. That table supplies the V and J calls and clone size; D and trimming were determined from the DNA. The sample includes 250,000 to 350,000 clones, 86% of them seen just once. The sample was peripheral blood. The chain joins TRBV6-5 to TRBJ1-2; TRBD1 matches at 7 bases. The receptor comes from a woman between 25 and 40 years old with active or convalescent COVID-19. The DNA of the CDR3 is TGTGCCAGCAGCCACAGGGGAAGCGGCTACACCTTC. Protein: CASSHRGSGYTF.